This TCR beta chain emerged from a study of vaccination effects on CD4 cells after COVID-19. Study outcomes and limitations: Late in the post-vaccination period, infection-induced and vaccine-induced clones underwent marked clonal contraction.

Worth noting for this clone: What it recognizes is unknown.

This table comes from immunoSEQ multiplex PCR, and its TCRdb copy is limited to in-frame clones, with some not included. The top ten clones hold 10% to 11% of a sample with 35,000 to 50,000 clones, around 81% of them seen once. Looked up from germline, CDR1 is SGHVS and CDR2 is FQNEAQ. V gave up 5 bases and J gave up 9 bases; unmatched junction bases: 9. There are 14 residues in the CDR3. ViraFEST used viral peptide pools to expand antigen-specific CD4+ T cells before sequencing. It was after approximately 11 days of culture that CD4+ T cells were isolated. Each vaccine recipient was nucleocapsid antibody negative and had no prior SARS-CoV-2 infection.

This sequence originates from a human donor who received a COVID-19 vaccine. The input for sequencing was CD4+ T cells from PBMCs cultured with SARS-CoV-2 spike peptides, taken before COVID-19 vaccination. The gene calls are TRBV7-8 and TRBJ2-1, with 8 bases aligning to TRBD1. CDR3 protein: CASSTSNRGSEQFF. The CDR3 region has the DNA TGTGCCAGCAGCACGTCGAACAGGGGGAGTGAGCAGTTCTTC. Using reference TRBV7-8 and TRBJ2-1 for the parts outside the CDR3, the full variable domain is GAGVSQSPRYKVAKRGQDVALRCDPISGHVSLFWYQQALGQGPEFLTYFQNEAQLDKSGLPSDRFFAERPEGSVSTLKIQRTQQEDSAVYLCASSTSNRGSEQFFGPGTRLTVL.